Following are 31 T cell receptor beta chains from one sample sequenced in a study of molecular identifiers for immune sequencing clone quantification. TCRdb passed the PCR reads through MiXCR, listing each CDR3 protein once. The sample carries over 300,000 distinct CDR3 sequences, roughly a quarter recorded once. The sample consisted of naive CD8+ T cells from blood, with Jurkat cell RNA spiked in. Specified subset: FACS-sorted CD8+CD4-CCR7+CD45RA+ naive T cells. The source is a human donor in good health. Some libraries in this study had Jurkat cell RNA spiked in.

The chain employs TRBV19 and TRBJ2-1; 8 nucleotides agree with TRBD2. The CDR3 extends over 15 amino acids. The junction had 8 bases not matched to a gene; V was cut back by 3 bases and J by 7 bases. CDR1 LNHDA and CDR2 SQIVND come from the germline V gene (reference sequence). The CDR3 DNA reads as TGTGCCAGTAGTATTCTACCTAGCGGGTATAATGAGCAGTTCTTC. Amino acids: CASSILPSGYNEQFF.

This clonotype was recorded only once. The junction and the germline gene differ at one end; a read error may be behind it. V usage is TRBV6-5 and J usage is TRBJ2-5; weak D call: TRBD1 (6 bases). CDR3 size: 15 residues. The V gene's germline CDR1 is MNHEY and CDR2 SVGAGI. CDR3 nucleotide sequence: TGTGCCAGCAGTTACAGGGGGTTTTTCCAAGAGCCCCAGTACTTC. Its protein is CASSYRGFFQEPQYF.

This clonotype was seen repeatedly, ten times or more. The genes are TRBV29-1 and TRBJ2-3; TRBD2 matches 8 bases. This CDR3 is 16 amino acids long. The V segment lost 2 bases and the J segment 2 bases; nucleotides outside the gene matches: 9. Germline-derived CDR1 and CDR2 are SQVTM and ANQGSEA. The CDR3 spells CSVEYWGAGATDTQYF. The CDR3 DNA reads as TGCAGCGTTGAATATTGGGGAGCGGGGGCCACAGATACGCAGTATTTT.

This clonotype was picked up many times. The chain combines TRBV11-2 with TRBJ2-3; 7 bases agree with TRBD1. CDR1 and CDR2 (germline): SGHAT, FQNNGV. J was trimmed by 5 bases and V by 3 bases; bases with no gene match: 8. The CDR3 length is 15 residues. The CDR3 region has the DNA TGTGCCAGCAGCTTCCTACAGGGGCTGGGAGATACGCAGTATTTT. Protein sequence: CASSFLQGLGDTQYF.

This clonotype was counted many times. V gene TRBV9 combines with J gene TRBJ2-1, with 7 bases matching TRBD2. The CDR3 has 15 amino acids. The germline CDR1 and CDR2 sequences are SGDLS and YYNGEE. After removal of 4 bases from V and 8 bases from J, the junction contained 12 bases not matched to a gene. This CDR3 reads CASSPPGLRTHEQFF. CDR3 nucleotides: TGTGCCAGCAGCCCACCGGGACTACGCACACATGAGCAGTTCTTC.

V gene TRBV7-9 combines with J gene TRBJ2-7, with 12 bases matching TRBD2. The CDR3 length is 15 residues. Trimming took 4 bases from V and 6 from J; bases not matched to a gene: 7. Germline V gene data show CDR1 as SEHNR and CDR2 as FQNEAQ (reference sequence). CDR3 protein: CASSSRLAGEGEQYF. CDR3 sequence (DNA): TGTGCCAGCAGCTCCCGACTAGCGGGAGAAGGCGAGCAGTACTTC.

This clonotype was counted at least ten times. J is TRBJ2-7 and V is TRBV7-2; perhaps TRBD1 as D (6 bases). CDR1 SGHTA and CDR2 FQGNSA come from the germline V gene. V shed 4 bases and J shed 2 bases, with 15 bases lying between them. This CDR3 is built from 15 residues. CDR3 DNA sequence: TGTGCCAGCAGCTCGGGACATATGGGCGCCTACGAGCAGTACTTC. Its protein is CASSSGHMGAYEQYF.

This clonotype was detected ten times or more. The J gene is TRBJ2-1, the V gene TRBV28; no definite D call. The germline V gene encodes CDR1 MDHEN and CDR2 SYDVKM. CDR3 length: 11 residues. The V end was cut by 4 bases, the J end by 10 bases, with 8 bases between. CDR3 protein: CASSSAGEQFF. The CDR3 DNA sequence: TGTGCCAGCAGTTCAGCTGGCGAGCAGTTCTTC.

This clonotype was found a few times. The J gene is TRBJ2-1, the V gene TRBV27; 9 bases are a match to TRBD1. Germline trimming cut 6 bases from V and 1 base from J; bases unmatched to any gene: 4. Germline V CDR1 and CDR2: MNHEY, SMNVEV (reference sequence). The CDR3 loop spans 15 amino acids. The CDR3 loop is CASRQQGASYNEQFF. The CDR3 DNA reads TGTGCCAGCAGACAACAGGGGGCTTCCTACAATGAGCAGTTCTTC.

Ten or more counts support this clonotype. CDR3 region: CASSHGQGEAIYEQYF. For the CDR3, the DNA is TGTGCCAGCAGCCACGGACAGGGGGAAGCAATCTACGAGCAGTACTTC. The chain has TRBV7-9 and TRBJ2-7; 10 bases agree with TRBD1. The CDR3 is 16 residues long. J was trimmed by 3 bases and V by 5 bases; bases with no gene match: 10. Germline-derived CDR1 and CDR2 are SEHNR and FQNEAQ (reference sequence).

The chain uses TRBV27 and TRBJ2-5; either TRBD1 or TRBD2 may fit D (5 bases each). This CDR3 is built from 15 residues. CDR1 is MNHEY and CDR2 is SMNVEV in the germline V gene (reference sequence). Trimming took 2 bases from V and 4 from J, leaving 14 bases between them. CDR3 nucleotide sequence: TGTGCCAGCAGTTTAGAGAGGGGAACAGGAGAGACCCAGTACTTC. Encoded protein: CASSLERGTGETQYF.

This clonotype has only a few counts. The rearrangement links TRBV6-1 to TRBJ1-5, with D tentatively TRBD1 (5 bases). The length of the CDR3 is 12 residues. With 11 bases removed from V and 0 bases from J, the gap between germline ends came to 8 bases. Looked up from germline, CDR1 is MNHNS and CDR2 is SASEGT. The CDR3, as DNA: TGTGCCGGGGGGGATAGCAATCAGCCCCAGCATTTT. This codes for CAGGDSNQPQHF.

This rearrangement joins TRBV28 to TRBJ1-5; D gene uncertain. Per germline, CDR1 MDHEN and CDR2 SYDVKM. Trimming stripped 8 bases from V and 4 bases from J, with 12 bases between. The CDR3 has 13 residues. The CDR3 is CASVHRINQPQHF. In nucleotides, the CDR3 is TGTGCCAGCGTCCACAGAATAAATCAGCCCCAGCATTTT.

On this clonotype: The junction does not match germline at one end; this may be a read error. The gene calls are TRBV4-3 and TRBJ1-6; TRBD1 aligns across 9 bases. Germline V gene sequence: CDR1 LGHNA, CDR2 YSLEER. The CDR3 loop spans 15 amino acids. The CDR3 region has the DNA TGCGCCAGCAGCCATGGGACAGGGACAAATTCCCCCCGCCACTTT. Protein product: CASSHGTGTNSPRHF.

Only a few counts were recorded for this clonotype. V usage is TRBV19 and J usage is TRBJ1-2; D is unclear. From germline, CDR1 is LNHDA and CDR2 SQIVND (reference sequence). The germline V and J ends were trimmed by 0 bases and 3 bases, with 11 bases remaining between them. The CDR3 contains 15 residues. CDR3 DNA sequence: TGTGCCAGTAGTATAGATACAAGAGGATACTATGGCTACACCTTC. Protein product: CASSIDTRGYYGYTF.

This chain joins TRBV7-4 and TRBJ2-7; tentatively, D is TRBD1 (6 bases). The V end lost 7 bases, the J end lost 0 bases, and 22 bases lay between the germline ends. The length of the CDR3 is 17 residues. Germline V CDR1 and CDR2: SGHVT, SQSDAQ. CDR3 nucleotides: TGTGCCAGCAACCTACCGGAAGACAGGTCTAGCTCCTACGAGCAGTACTTC. It codes for CASNLPEDRSSSYEQYF.

This clonotype was counted a single time. A much larger clone lies one base from this, so it may be a read error. The V gene is TRBV27, the J gene TRBJ2-7; D could derive from TRBD1 or TRBD2 (5 bases each). The V end lost 5 bases, the J end lost 2 bases, and 16 bases lay between the germline ends. The V gene's germline CDR1 is MNHEY and CDR2 SMNVEV (reference sequence). This CDR3 comprises 15 residues. This chain's CDR3 is CASSIEPGTPYEQYF. The CDR3 region has the DNA TGTGCCAGCAGTATAGAGCCGGGGACCCCCTACGAGCAGTACTTC.

This clonotype has at least ten counts. The rearrangement links TRBV6-2 or TRBV6-3 to TRBJ1-1; 10 nucleotides line up with TRBD1. Losses at the gene ends were 2 bases for V and 7 bases for J; bases not matched to a gene: 1. This CDR3 has 13 amino acids. Germline V gene data show CDR1 as MNHEY and CDR2 as SVGEGT. CDR3 sequence: CASSYGQGVEAFF. The DNA of the CDR3 is TGTGCCAGCAGTTACGGACAGGGGGTTGAAGCTTTCTTT.

A note on this clonotype: This may stem from a read error, because a much larger clone lies one nucleotide away. The genes are TRBV7-2 and TRBJ2-1, with 9 bases identical to TRBD2. Germline V CDR1 and CDR2: SGHTA, FQGNSA. V dropped 5 bases and J dropped 0; count of bases not matched to a gene: 5. The CDR3 loop spans 16 amino acids. The CDR3 reads CASSRLTSGSYNEQFF. For the CDR3, the DNA is TGTGCCAGCAGCCGCCTGACTAGCGGCTCCTACAATGAGCAGTTCTTC.

This clonotype has at least ten counts. The genes are TRBV12-3 or TRBV12-4 and TRBJ2-6; D is ambiguous. Trimming pared 3 bases from V and 6 bases from J, leaving 15 bases between. This CDR3 is 16 amino acids long. CDR3 protein: CASSFGSMNTANVLTF. The CDR3 DNA sequence: TGTGCCAGCAGTTTTGGAAGTATGAACACGGCCAACGTCCTGACTTTC.

J is TRBJ1-2 and V is TRBV12-3 or TRBV12-4; D not certain. V lost 1 base to trimming and J lost 5 bases, with 8 bases between them. This CDR3 is 13 amino acids long. In DNA form, the CDR3 reads TGTGCCAGCAGTTTAGGACACCTATATGGCTACACCTTC. Protein product: CASSLGHLYGYTF.

This clonotype has ten or more counts. The chain couples TRBV20-1 to TRBJ1-5, with D perhaps matching TRBD1 (6 bases). The CDR3 consists of 15 residues. Germline-derived CDR1 and CDR2 are DFQATT and SNEGSKA (reference sequence). V was shortened by 0 bases and J by 6 bases, with 15 bases between the two germline ends. CDR3 loop: CSARDRTARGQPQHF. The CDR3 DNA is TGCAGTGCTAGAGATAGGACAGCGAGGGGTCAGCCCCAGCATTTT.

Points on this clonotype: One end of the junction is discordant with germline, which a read error may explain. The J gene is TRBJ1-2, the V gene TRBV5-3; D remains unclear. TRBV5-3 has ORF status, its function being uncertain. CDR3 size: 16 residues. The CDR3, as DNA: TGTGCCAGCAGCTACATCATAGGACGGACGCAAAATGGCTACACCTTC. Protein sequence: CASSYIIGRTQNGYTF.

This clonotype was observed a few times. V is TRBV12-3 or TRBV12-4 and J is TRBJ2-7, with a possible D match to TRBD1 (5 bases). This CDR3 spans 12 amino acids. The V end lost 5 bases, the J end lost 6 bases, and 11 bases lay between the germline ends. In nucleotides, the CDR3 is TGTGCCAGCAGTGGGGCGAGTTTCGAGCAGTACTTC. Translated: CASSGASFEQYF.

Points on this clonotype: The CDR3 does not end in the conserved phenylalanine or tryptophan, so this is likely a read error. This chain connects TRBV5-8 to TRBJ2-6; 7 bases map to TRBD1. The V and J ends lost 8 bases and 0 bases, in that order; junction bases with no gene match: 5. This CDR3 region has 15 residues. Germline V gene sequence: CDR1 SGHTS, CDR2 YDEGEE. CDR3 bases: TGTGCCAGGACAGGGAATTTCTCTGGGGCCAACGTCCTGACTCTC. Amino acid sequence: CARTGNFSGANVLTL.

This clonotype was found once. A much bigger clone sits one base away, suggesting this may be a read error. The chain employs TRBV6-5 and TRBJ1-5; no clear D. V was pared by 0 bases and J by 5 bases, with 5 bases between. Germline CDR1 MNHEY, CDR2 SVGAGI. This CDR3 comprises 13 residues. For the CDR3, the DNA is TGTGCCAGCAGTTACTCCCAGGATCAGCCCCAGCATTTT. Translating it yields CASSYSQDQPQHF.

This chain uses TRBV4-1 with TRBJ2-3; 14 bases are a match to TRBD2. The CDR3 length is 16 residues. CDR1 is MGHRA and CDR2 is YSYEKL in the germline V gene. After removal of 4 bases from V and 2 bases from J, the junction contained 2 bases not matched to a gene. The CDR3 nucleotides are TGCGCCAGCAGCCCGGGACTAGCGGGGGACACAGATACGCAGTATTTT. Translated: CASSPGLAGDTDTQYF.

The J gene is TRBJ1-5, the V gene TRBV9, with D perhaps TRBD1 (5 bases). The CDR3 runs 14 residues. Germline CDR1 is SGDLS and CDR2 is YYNGEE. The V gene lost 3 bases and the J gene lost 5 bases, with 12 bases spanning the gap. The CDR3 DNA is TGTGCCAGCAGCGAAACAGGTTACGATCAGCCCCAGCATTTT. It specifies CASSETGYDQPQHF.

J is TRBJ2-3 and V is TRBV20-1; D is perhaps TRBD1 (5 bases). CDR3 length: 17 amino acids. The ends were cut back, 5 bases at V and 3 bases at J, with 24 bases in the middle. The V gene's germline CDR1 is DFQATT and CDR2 SNEGSKA (reference sequence). CDR3 in amino acids: CSAVLVAVHKGTDTQYF. The CDR3 nucleotides read TGCAGTGCTGTTCTTGTGGCTGTCCACAAGGGGACAGATACGCAGTATTTT.

The table lists this clonotype with many counts. The chain uses TRBV27 and TRBJ2-3; 8 nucleotides agree with TRBD1. The CDR3 has 15 amino acids. The germline CDR1 and CDR2 sequences are MNHEY and SMNVEV (reference sequence). V lost 2 bases and J lost 5; bases outside the gene matches: 6. This CDR3 is CASSLRSGGEDTQYF. CDR3 nucleotide sequence: TGTGCCAGCAGTTTAAGGTCAGGGGGCGAAGATACGCAGTATTTT.

CDR3 sequence (DNA): TGTGCCAGCAGTTCAGGGGACAGCAATGAAAAACTGTTTTTT. Amino acids: CASSSGDSNEKLFF. This rearrangement joins TRBV6-5 to TRBJ1-4; 7 bases map to TRBD1. After removal of 4 bases from V and 5 bases from J, the junction contained 4 bases not matched to a gene. Germline-derived CDR1 and CDR2 are MNHEY and SVGAGI. The CDR3 is 14 residues long.